The 15 T cell receptor beta chains reported below all come from one sample, sequenced in a study of tumor-infiltrating lymphocytes in primary liver carcinoma. The authors took blood RNA from unsorted whole blood and also extracted germline DNA. TCR beta cDNA came from approximately 490 ng total RNA, primed with a constant-region primer. Modified slightly, ARM-PCR produced TCR beta libraries over three nested multiplex PCR rounds. TRBV1-TRBV30 forward primers and a C-beta reverse primer were used in the first two PCR rounds, which each ran for approximately 10 cycles. Via MiXCR, TCRdb re-called the multiplex PCR reads, giving one row per CDR3 protein. The sample has 300,000 to 350,000 distinct CDR3 sequences; roughly two thirds are singletons. The sample taken for sequencing was peripheral blood. These receptors originate from a man aged 35 to 55 with primary liver carcinoma and hepatitis B virus infection.

For this clonotype: Since a much larger clone is just one base distant, this may be a read error. CDR3 residues: CATAERSGTEAFF. CDR3 coding DNA: TGTGCCACCGCAGAAAGATCAGGCACTGAAGCTTTCTTT. The gene calls are TRBV6-2 or TRBV6-3 and TRBJ1-1, with D unresolved. The CDR3 spans 13 residues. V lost 10 bases and J 4 bases, leaving 16 bases between the germline ends. Germline CDR1 is MNHEY and CDR2 is SVGEGT.

This clonotype was counted at least ten times. This sequence joins TRBV14 and TRBJ2-7, with no clear D. The CDR3 length is 13 residues. Per germline, CDR1 SGHDN and CDR2 FVKESK. V was shortened by 0 bases and J by 8 bases, with 11 bases between the two germline ends. The CDR3: CASSQELDGKQYF. The CDR3 region has the DNA TGTGCCAGCAGCCAAGAACTCGATGGAAAGCAGTACTTC.

On this clonotype: This clone may be a read error of a much larger clone one base away. The rearrangement links TRBV5-1 to TRBJ2-1; 10 bases are a match to TRBD1. The CDR3 is 16 residues long. CDR1 and CDR2 (germline): SGHRS, YFSETQ. The J segment lost 7 bases and the V segment lost 0 bases, leaving 7 bases of the junction unmatched. The CDR3 protein is CASSLVSGTGVNEQFF. The CDR3 region has the DNA TGCGCCAGCAGCTTGGTCTCAGGGACAGGGGTGAATGAGCAGTTCTTC.

This clonotype turned up a few times. The gene calls are TRBV7-8 and TRBJ2-7, with D hard to call. The V gene's germline CDR1 is SGHVS and CDR2 FQNEAQ. The CDR3 has 17 residues. Trimming left V 1 base short and J 3 bases short, with 19 bases between. The CDR3: CASSLGSGPTFSYEQYF. DNA for the CDR3: TGTGCCAGCAGCTTAGGGAGTGGTCCAACTTTTAGCTACGAGCAGTACTTC.

With respect to this clonotype: A much larger clone lies a single base off, so this may be a read error. V and J are TRBV6-2 or TRBV6-3 and TRBJ2-7; D is undetermined. Trimming stripped 4 bases from V and 3 bases from J, with 10 bases between. This CDR3 spans 13 amino acids. Germline lookup yields CDR1 MNHEY and CDR2 SVGEGT. The CDR3 bases are TGTGCCAGCAGTTCAGTAACCCACTACGAGCAGTACTTC. Translation gives CASSSVTHYEQYF.

This clonotype was seen repeatedly, ten times or more. V usage is TRBV12-3 or TRBV12-4 and J usage is TRBJ1-3, with D hard to call. Trimming left V 7 bases short and J 2 bases short, with 9 bases between. This CDR3 has 13 residues. The CDR3 DNA reads TGTGCCAGCATGTTAGGTCCTGGAAACACCATATATTTT. Translated: CASMLGPGNTIYF.

This clonotype has only one observation. A read error may explain this, as a much larger clone is one base away. The chain uses TRBV6-2 or TRBV6-3 and TRBJ2-2, with 9 nucleotides matching TRBD2. Germline lookup yields CDR1 MNHEY and CDR2 SVGEGT. CDR3 length equals 17 residues. J was trimmed by 4 bases and V by 10 bases; bases with no gene match: 16. CDR3 residues: CATRDSGSPVITGELFF. CDR3 DNA: TGTGCCACCAGGGATAGCGGGAGCCCAGTAATCACCGGGGAGCTGTTTTTT.

The chain uses TRBV11-2 and TRBJ2-5; tentatively, D is TRBD1 (6 bases). CDR1 SGHAT and CDR2 FQNNGV come from the germline V gene. V was cut by 7 bases and J by 2 bases, with 14 bases left in between. This CDR3 contains 14 residues. The CDR3 reads CASTSDSPQETQYF. The DNA of the CDR3 is TGTGCCAGCACCTCGGACAGTCCACAAGAGACCCAGTACTTC.

The chain combines TRBV28 with TRBJ2-7, with TRBD2 matching 11 bases. CDR3 length: 16 residues. Trimming at V came to 6 bases and at J to 4 bases, leaving 11 bases not matched to a gene. The V gene's germline CDR1 is MDHEN and CDR2 SYDVKM. The CDR3 protein is CASRTSGSWDLYEQYF. DNA for the CDR3: TGTGCCAGCAGAACTAGCGGGAGTTGGGACCTATACGAGCAGTACTTC. The complete variable domain, with remaining parts taken from reference TRBV28 and TRBJ2-7, reads DVKVTQSSRYLVKRTGEKVFLECVQDMDHENMFWYRQDPGLGLRLIYFSYDVKMKEKGDIPEGYSVSREKKERFSLILESASTNQTSMYLCASRTSGSWDLYEQYFGPGTRLTVT.

This clonotype was counted many times. V and J are TRBV29-1 and TRBJ2-7, with D perhaps matching TRBD2 (6 bases). CDR3 length: 10 amino acids. V was pared by 7 bases and J by 6 bases, with 10 bases between. Per the germline V gene, CDR1 is SQVTM and CDR2 is ANQGSEA. The CDR3 sequence: CSAGGAEQYF. Here the CDR3 DNA reads TGCAGCGCCGGCGGGGCCGAGCAGTACTTC.

The V call is TRBV12-3 or TRBV12-4, the J call TRBJ1-1; D is ambiguous. The CDR3 runs 12 residues. The V end was cut by 3 bases, the J end by 4 bases, with 6 bases between. CDR3 loop: CASSFASTEAFF. The CDR3 DNA is TGTGCCAGCAGTTTTGCTTCCACTGAAGCTTTCTTT.

As regards this clonotype: A much larger clone is a single base away; this may be a read error. The genes are TRBV12-3 or TRBV12-4 and TRBJ1-4; D not resolved. Trimming took off 6 bases at V and 8 bases at J, with 10 bases between the two ends. CDR3 size: 12 residues. Here the CDR3 reads CASSHLGEKLFF. The CDR3 DNA reads as TGTGCCAGCAGCCATTTAGGCGAAAAACTGTTTTTT.

The chain joins TRBV12-3 or TRBV12-4 to TRBJ2-1; D is perhaps TRBD2 (6 bases). Trimming shortened V by 5 bases and J by 6 bases, and 20 bases separated the two germline ends. The CDR3 has 16 amino acids. The CDR3 sequence: CASSDHHGSSGNEQFF. Written as DNA, the CDR3 is TGTGCCAGCAGTGATCATCACGGGAGCTCAGGCAATGAGCAGTTCTTC.

This clonotype was picked up one time. The rearrangement joins TRBV11-2 to TRBJ2-3; D remains ambiguous. The length of the CDR3 is 20 residues. Germline V gene sequence: CDR1 SGHAT, CDR2 FQNNGV. The germline V and J ends were trimmed by 5 bases and 0 bases, with 27 bases remaining between them. The CDR3 loop reads CASSPQWVAAQRPSTDTQYF. DNA for the CDR3: TGTGCCAGCAGCCCACAATGGGTCGCGGCCCAACGTCCCAGCACAGATACGCAGTATTTT.

This rearrangement joins TRBV5-1 to TRBJ2-1; 10 positions agree with TRBD1. The CDR3 length is 13 residues. The germline CDR1 and CDR2 sequences are SGHRS and YFSETQ. J gave up 13 bases and V 4 bases, and 8 bases lay outside the gene matches. This CDR3 reads CASSHGQGETQFF. The CDR3 DNA follows: TGCGCCAGCAGCCATGGACAGGGGGAGACCCAGTTCTTC.